Included here is one TCR beta chain sequence, with context. Libraries were prepared by immunoSEQ multiplex PCR; TCRdb keeps only in-frame clonotypes and omits some of them. The sample includes 20,000 to 25,000 clones, roughly 44% of them seen just once. The data stem from a study of graft-versus-host responses after intestinal transplantation. For the study at large: Multivisceral, liver-intestinal, or isolated intestinal transplants were performed in recipients.

General study points: Among recipient marrow samples, GvH clones were found; some appeared first in ileum or blood.

Responders that carried the CFSE label, about 200,000 of them, were plated with about 200,000 irradiated, violet-dye-labeled stimulator cells. CD3+CD4+ and CD3+CD8+ responders that were proliferating and CFSE-low were sorted post-reaction. This CDR3 has 14 amino acids. J was trimmed by 4 bases and V by 4 bases; bases with no gene match: 5. The germline gives CDR1 SGDLS, CDR2 YYNGEE. This specimen consisted of alloreactive CD8+ T cells from a mixed lymphocyte reaction culture, obtained before transplantation. Subset of the sample: CFSE-low proliferating T cells sorted from roughly 6-day pre-transplant mixed lymphocyte reaction (GvH or HvG direction). This receptor was identified in a human patient who was an organ donor for intestinal transplantation. This chain links TRBV9 with TRBJ1-3, with 7 bases aligning to TRBD1. The CDR3 is CASSPPDRGNTIYF. The CDR3 nucleotides are TGTGCCAGCAGCCCTCCGGACAGGGGAAACACCATATATTTT.